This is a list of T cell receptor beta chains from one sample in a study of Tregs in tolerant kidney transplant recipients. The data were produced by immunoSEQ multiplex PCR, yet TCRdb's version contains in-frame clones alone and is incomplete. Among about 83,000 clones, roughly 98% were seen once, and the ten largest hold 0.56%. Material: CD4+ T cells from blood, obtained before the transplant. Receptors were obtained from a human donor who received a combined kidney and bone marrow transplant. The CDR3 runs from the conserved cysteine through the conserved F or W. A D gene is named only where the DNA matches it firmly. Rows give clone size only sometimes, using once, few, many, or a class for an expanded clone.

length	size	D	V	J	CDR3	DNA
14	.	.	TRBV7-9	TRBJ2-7	CASSLEWDKGEQYF	TGTGCCAGCAGCTTAGAATGGGACAAGGGAGAGCAGTACTTC
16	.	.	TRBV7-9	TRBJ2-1	CASSAVPKRAHNEQFF	TGTGCCAGCAGCGCAGTTCCAAAGCGAGCGCACAATGAGCAGTTCTTC
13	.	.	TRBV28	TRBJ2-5	CASSLRLQETQYF	TGTGCCAGCAGTTTGCGACTGCAAGAGACCCAGTACTTC
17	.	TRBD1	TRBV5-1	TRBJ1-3	CASSLTGITYSGNTIYF	TGCGCCAGCAGCCTGACAGGGATCACATACTCTGGAAACACCATATATTTT
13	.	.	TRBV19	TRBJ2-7	CASSMPPAYEQYF	TGTGCCAGTAGTATGCCGCCGGCCTACGAGCAGTACTTC
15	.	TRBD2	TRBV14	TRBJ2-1	CASSQAGGPYNEQFF	TGTGCCAGCTCCCAAGCGGGGGGGCCGTACAATGAGCAGTTCTTC
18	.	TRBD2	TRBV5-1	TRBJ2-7	CASSLGGKAGGYSYEQYF	TGCGCCAGCAGCTTGGGAGGTAAAGCGGGAGGGTACTCCTACGAGCAGTACTTC
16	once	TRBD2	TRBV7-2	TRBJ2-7	CASSRSRTSGNYEQYF	TGTGCCAGCAGCCGATCCCGGACTAGCGGCAACTACGAGCAGTACTTC
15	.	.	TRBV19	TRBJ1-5	CASFLTGKGNQPQHF	TGTGCCAGTTTCCTCACAGGGAAAGGCAATCAGCCCCAGCATTTT
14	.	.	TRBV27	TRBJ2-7	CASSFSGGPYEQYF	TGTGCCAGCAGTTTTAGTGGAGGACCCTACGAGCAGTACTTC
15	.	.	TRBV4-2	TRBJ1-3	CASSQDHSSGNTIYF	TGTGCCAGCAGCCAAGATCACAGCTCTGGAAACACCATATATTTT
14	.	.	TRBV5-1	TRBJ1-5	CASSLAAGNQPQHF	TGCGCCAGCAGCTTGGCCGCGGGGAATCAGCCCCAGCATTTT
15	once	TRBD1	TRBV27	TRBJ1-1	CASRSRQGLHTEAFF	TGTGCCAGCAGGAGTCGACAGGGGTTGCACACTGAAGCTTTCTTT
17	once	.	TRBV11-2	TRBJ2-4	CASSLGHTWEERNIQYF	TGTGCCAGCAGCTTAGGTCATACTTGGGAGGAGAGGAACATTCAGTACTTC
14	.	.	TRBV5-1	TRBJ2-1	CASSYLDQGGEQFF	TGCGCCAGCAGCTATCTTGACCAGGGTGGAGAGCAGTTCTTC
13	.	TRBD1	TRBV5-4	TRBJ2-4	CASSLQGEDIQYF	TGTGCCAGCAGCTTACAGGGGGAGGACATTCAGTACTTC
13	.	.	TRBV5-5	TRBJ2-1	CASRWDINNEQFF	TGTGCCAGCAGATGGGACATAAACAATGAGCAGTTCTTC
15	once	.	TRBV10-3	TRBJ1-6	CAISESNFRGSPLHF	TGTGCCATCAGTGAGTCGAATTTCAGGGGTTCACCCCTCCACTTT
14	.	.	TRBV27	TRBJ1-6	CASRIVGAGSPLHF	TGTGCCAGCAGAATCGTAGGGGCTGGTTCACCCCTCCACTTT
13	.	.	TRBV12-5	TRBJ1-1	CASGLTGVTEAFF	TGTGCTAGTGGTTTGACGGGGGTCACTGAAGCTTTCTTT
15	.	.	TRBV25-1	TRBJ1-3	CASSEWGRSGNTIYF	TGTGCCAGCAGTGAATGGGGCAGGTCTGGAAACACCATATATTTT
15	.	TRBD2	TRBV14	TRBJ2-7	CASSQVGLAVYEQYF	TGTGCCAGCAGCCAAGTTGGGCTAGCGGTCTACGAGCAGTACTTC